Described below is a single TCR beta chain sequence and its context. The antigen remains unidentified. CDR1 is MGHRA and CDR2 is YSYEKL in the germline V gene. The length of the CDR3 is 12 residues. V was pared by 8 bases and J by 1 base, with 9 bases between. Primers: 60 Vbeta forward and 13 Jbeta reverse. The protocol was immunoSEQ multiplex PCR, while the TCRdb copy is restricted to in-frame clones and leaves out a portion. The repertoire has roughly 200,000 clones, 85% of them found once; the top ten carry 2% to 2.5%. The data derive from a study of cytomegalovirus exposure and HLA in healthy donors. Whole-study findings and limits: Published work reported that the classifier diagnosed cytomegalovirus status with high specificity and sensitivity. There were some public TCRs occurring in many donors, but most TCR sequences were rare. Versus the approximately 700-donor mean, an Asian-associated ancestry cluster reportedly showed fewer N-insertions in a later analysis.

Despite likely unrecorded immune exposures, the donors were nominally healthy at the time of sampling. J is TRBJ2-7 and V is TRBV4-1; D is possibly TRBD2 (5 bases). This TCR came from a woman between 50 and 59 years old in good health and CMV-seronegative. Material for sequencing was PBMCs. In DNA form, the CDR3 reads TGCGCCAGCCGTGGCGGGTCCTACGAGCAGTACTTC. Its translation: CASRGGSYEQYF.